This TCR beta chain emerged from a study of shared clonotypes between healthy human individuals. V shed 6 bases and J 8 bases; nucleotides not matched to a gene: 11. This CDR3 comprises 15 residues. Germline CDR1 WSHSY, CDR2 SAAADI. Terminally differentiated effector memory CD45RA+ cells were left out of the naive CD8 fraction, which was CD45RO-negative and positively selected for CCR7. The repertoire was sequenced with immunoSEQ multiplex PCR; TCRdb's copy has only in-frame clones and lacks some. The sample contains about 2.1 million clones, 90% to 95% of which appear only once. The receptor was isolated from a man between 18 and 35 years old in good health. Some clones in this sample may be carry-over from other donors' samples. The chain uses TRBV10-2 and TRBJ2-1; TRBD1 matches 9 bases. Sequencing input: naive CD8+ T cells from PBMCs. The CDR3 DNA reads TGCGCCAGCAGGAAACGGGACAGGGTTTTCGATGAGCAGTTCTTC. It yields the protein CASRKRDRVFDEQFF.